This T cell receptor beta chain was captured in a study of OX40 agonist ivuxolimab in advanced cancers. Overall study: As their treatment, patients were administered ivuxolimab, an agonistic anti-OX40 (CD134) antibody.

About this clone itself: Its target is unknown. The same CDR3 also results from other DNA sequences found in this sample.

The repertoire was sequenced with immunoSEQ multiplex PCR; TCRdb's copy has only in-frame clones and lacks some. Among tens of thousands of clones listed, approximately 81% were seen once. CDR1 and CDR2 from the germline V gene are SQVTM and ANQGSEA. This CDR3 has 14 residues. V dropped 7 bases and J dropped 8; count of bases not matched to a gene: 13. General study points: Among T cells, CD8+ cells averaged more expanded clones than CD4+ cells. Some nonresponders also had low normalized T-cell clonal expansion.

The chain joins TRBV29-1 to TRBJ1-2; 10 nucleotides line up with TRBD1. This TCR came from an adult with an advanced solid tumor such as melanoma, head and neck, liver or kidney cancer. This specimen was CD4+ or CD8+ T cells sorted from blood, taken in a trial of the OX40 agonist ivuxolimab. The CDR3 loop reads CSARQGAGGGGYTF. CDR3 sequence (DNA): TGCAGCGCAAGACAGGGGGCCGGGGGAGGGGGCTACACCTTC.